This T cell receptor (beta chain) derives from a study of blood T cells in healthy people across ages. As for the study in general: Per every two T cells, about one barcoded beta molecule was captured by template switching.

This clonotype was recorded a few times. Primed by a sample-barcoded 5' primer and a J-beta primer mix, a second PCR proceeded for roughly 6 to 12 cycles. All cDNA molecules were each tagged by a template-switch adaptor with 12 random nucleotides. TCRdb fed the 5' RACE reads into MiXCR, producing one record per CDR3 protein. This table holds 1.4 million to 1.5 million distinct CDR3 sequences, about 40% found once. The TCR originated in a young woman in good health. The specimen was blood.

The CDR3 is CASSWIGTGSSYEQYF. CDR3 coding DNA: TGTGCCAGCAGCTGGATCGGGACAGGGAGCTCCTACGAGCAGTACTTC. The rearrangement uses TRBV11-2 and TRBJ2-7, with TRBD1 matching 9 bases. The CDR3 is 16 amino acids. The junction had 7 bases not matched to a gene; V was cut back by 4 bases and J by 0 bases. Germline V CDR1 and CDR2: SGHAT, FQNNGV.